The clone carrying this T cell receptor (beta chain) occurred once. Its cognate antigen is unknown. Trimming at V came to 6 bases and at J to 7 bases, leaving 5 bases not matched to a gene. CDR3 size: 14 residues. The sample belongs to a study of T cells in Graves' hyperthyroidism and ophthalmopathy. TCR beta CDR3 regions were amplified from RNA transcripts. The primer set for the first-round RT-PCR of the TCR CDR3 was HTBI. One entry per CDR3 protein, called by TCRdb with MiXCR from the multiplex PCR reads. The table includes about 290,000 distinct CDR3 sequences, less than 15% detected once. Exclusions: uncontrolled infection, other autoimmune disease, pregnancy, lactation. Study conclusions and caveats: Among thyroid clonotypes expanded above 0.001, most also appeared in blood. With a median lead of approximately six months before onset, the model predicted ophthalmopathy. Stable hyperthyroidism was separated from ophthalmopathy by a model based on 13 V-J features.

The rearrangement uses TRBV12-3 or TRBV12-4 and TRBJ2-1; 11 nucleotides agree with TRBD2. This receptor was taken from a woman between 25 and 40 years old with Graves' hyperthyroidism that later progressed to Graves' ophthalmopathy. Input material: blood. This chain's CDR3 is CASRQLAGENEQFF. The CDR3 nucleotides are TGTGCCAGCAGACAACTAGCGGGAGAAAATGAGCAGTTCTTC.